The 26 T cell receptor beta chains below come from one sample, sequenced in a study of blood T cells in healthy people across ages (dated by TCRdb to between 2014 and 2016). Libraries were made using 5' RACE. The run used an Illumina HiSeq 2500. A second about 7 to 12 cycle PCR used a sample-barcoded 5' primer and a J-beta primer mix. TCRdb applied fastp at Q25 and MiXCR to the public reads, then kept only in-frame beta chains. Rows merge per CDR3 protein into single entries with the most common DNA and genes. This sample is represented by roughly 860,000 distinct CDR3 sequences; approximately 59% of them were singletons. About a quarter of the sample lies in the top ten. The sample consisted of blood. These receptors originate from a man aged 30-40 years in good health.

The sample holds a few counts of this clonotype. The V call is TRBV7-2, the J call TRBJ2-1; 12 positions match TRBD2. Germline lookup yields CDR1 SGHTA and CDR2 FQGNSA. This CDR3 has 14 residues. J gave up 8 bases and V 5 bases, and 4 bases lay outside the gene matches. CDR3 in amino acids: CASSGGLAGHEQFF. The CDR3 DNA follows: TGTGCCAGCAGCGGGGGACTAGCGGGCCATGAGCAGTTCTTC. Full variable domain (rest looked up from reference TRBV7-2 and TRBJ2-1): GAGVSQSPSNKVTEKGKDVELRCDPISGHTALYWYRQSLGQGLEFLIYFQGNSAPDKSGLPSDRFSAERTGGSVSTLTIQRTQQEDSAVYLCASSGGLAGHEQFFGPGTRLTVL.

The chain links TRBV29-1 to TRBJ2-3; tentative D call: TRBD1 (5 bases). The germline V gene has CDR1 SQVTM and CDR2 ANQGSEA. The CDR3 extends over 10 amino acids. Trimming shortened V by 4 bases and J by 7 bases, and 6 bases separated the two germline ends. The CDR3 coding sequence is TGCAGCGTTGGGGGCTATACGCAGTATTTT. Translated: CSVGGYTQYF.

This chain connects TRBV10-3 to TRBJ2-1; TRBD2 aligns across 7 bases. CDR1 is ENHRY, CDR2 SYGVKD, per germline. The CDR3 length is 12 residues. The V and J ends lost 7 bases and 8 bases, in that order; junction bases with no gene match: 5. CDR3 DNA: TGTGCCATCACAGAACGGGGGGATGAGCAGTTCTTC. Translating gives CAITERGDEQFF.

The chain carries TRBV20-1 and TRBJ2-5; D uncertain. This CDR3 has 13 residues. Between the trimmed V and J ends, which lost 5 bases and 4 bases, there was a span of 14 bases. Germline lookup yields CDR1 DFQATT and CDR2 SNEGSKA (reference sequence). CDR3 in amino acids: CSASQPGRETQYF. CDR3 DNA: TGCAGTGCTTCCCAGCCAGGCCGAGAGACCCAGTACTTC.

The rearrangement joins TRBV9 to TRBJ1-2; no definite D call. V dropped 4 bases and J dropped 4 bases, with 17 bases sitting between them. The CDR3 totals 15 residues. The germline V gene has CDR1 SGDLS and CDR2 YYNGEE. DNA of the CDR3: TGTGCCAGCAGCCCCCGCCGGGCCGAGGGCTATGGCTACACCTTC. This codes for CASSPRRAEGYGYTF.

The chain links TRBV27 to TRBJ2-7, with TRBD2 matching 10 bases. The CDR3 sequence is 16 residues long. V was clipped by 8 bases and J by 0 bases; unmatched bases: 10. CDR1 is MNHEY and CDR2 is SMNVEV in the germline V gene (reference sequence). The CDR3 nucleotides are TGTGCCAGCGCCAATTGGGTAGCGGGGGGCTCCTACGAGCAGTACTTC. It yields the protein CASANWVAGGSYEQYF.

V and J are TRBV5-1 and TRBJ2-7, with D perhaps matching TRBD2 (5 bases). This CDR3 is 14 amino acids long. The V gene's germline CDR1 is SGHRS and CDR2 YFSETQ. Trimming cost V 2 bases and J 2 bases, with 11 bases left between them. CDR3 region: CASSFNYGTYEQYF. The CDR3, as DNA: TGCGCCAGCAGCTTCAATTACGGGACCTACGAGCAGTACTTC.

The chain recombines TRBV2 with TRBJ2-7; TRBD1 is a possible D gene (6 bases). CDR3 size: 13 residues. Per the germline V gene, CDR1 is SNHLY and CDR2 is FYNNEI. Trimming took 7 bases from V and 2 from J, leaving 12 bases between them. CDR3 DNA: TGTGCCAGCACCCAAGACAGGCCCTACGAGCAGTACTTC. As protein: CASTQDRPYEQYF.

The J gene is TRBJ2-1, the V gene TRBV6-5; D is unresolved. V lost 5 bases and J lost 8, with 10 bases in between. CDR1 is MNHEY, CDR2 SVGAGI, per germline. There are 12 residues in the CDR3. CDR3 bases: TGTGCCAGCAGTAAGAGCTCCCATGAGCAGTTCTTC. It encodes CASSKSSHEQFF.

The chain employs TRBV5-5 and TRBJ2-3; D perhaps matches TRBD1 (5 bases). The germline V gene encodes CDR1 SGHKS and CDR2 YYEKEE (reference sequence). This CDR3 has 14 amino acids. Deletions cut 2 bases from V and 4 bases from J, with 11 bases between. CDR3 sequence: CASSLGVGSDTQYF. The CDR3 DNA follows: TGTGCCAGCAGCTTAGGGGTGGGATCAGATACGCAGTATTTT.

This chain connects TRBV6-5 to TRBJ2-4, with 10 bases matching TRBD1. Germline V CDR1 and CDR2: MNHEY, SVGAGI. With 4 bases clipped from V and 13 bases from J, the junction kept 10 bases outside the gene matches. This CDR3 has 14 residues. The DNA of the CDR3 is TGTGCCAGCAGTTTCCGGGACAGGGGTCGGGAGCAGTACTTC. This gives the protein CASSFRDRGREQYF.

The rearrangement links TRBV27 to TRBJ1-2; D is unclear. Trimming stripped 7 bases from V and 3 bases from J, with 6 bases between. Per the germline V gene, CDR1 is MNHEY and CDR2 is SMNVEV (reference sequence). The CDR3 consists of 11 residues. CDR3 amino acids: CASTLHYGYTF. CDR3 sequence (DNA): TGTGCCAGCACCCTTCACTATGGCTACACCTTC.

CDR3 DNA sequence: TGTGCCAGTAGTATTTCGACAGGGGGCATCGATACGCAGTATTTT. This encodes CASSISTGGIDTQYF. This chain uses TRBV19 with TRBJ2-3; TRBD1 matches at 10 bases. The V and J ends lost 3 bases and 6 bases, in that order; junction bases with no gene match: 6. Germline V gene sequence: CDR1 LNHDA, CDR2 SQIVND (reference sequence). The CDR3 spans 15 residues. Looking up the rest from reference TRBV19 and TRBJ2-3 gives the full variable domain: DGGITQSPKYLFRKEGQNVTLSCEQNLNHDAMYWYRQDPGQGLRLIYYSQIVNDFQKGDIAEGYSVSREKKESFPLTVTSAQKNPTAFYLCASSISTGGIDTQYFGPGTRLTVL.

The chain joins TRBV4-3 to TRBJ2-1; D remains unclear. The germline V gene has CDR1 LGHNA and CDR2 YSLEER. V shed 4 bases and J shed 5 bases, with 15 bases lying between them. The length of the CDR3 is 15 residues. CDR3 protein: CASSRSLGRDNEQFF. The CDR3 bases are TGCGCCAGCAGCCGGTCGTTGGGAAGGGACAATGAGCAGTTCTTC.

The rearrangement uses TRBV11-2 and TRBJ2-1; no clear D. Between the trimmed V and J ends, which lost 1 base and 5 bases, there was a span of 9 bases. The CDR3 length is 14 residues. CDR1 and CDR2 from the germline V gene are SGHAT and FQNNGV. As DNA, the CDR3 is TGTGCCAGCAGCTTAGGATGGCGGAACAATGAGCAGTTCTTC. Protein: CASSLGWRNNEQFF.

Only a few counts were recorded for this clonotype. Here the CDR3 reads CATSRDEGFEQYF. The DNA of the CDR3 is TGTGCCACCAGCAGAGATGAGGGGTTCGAGCAGTACTTC. The chain combines TRBV15 with TRBJ2-7; tentatively, D is TRBD1 or TRBD2 (5 bases each). CDR3 length: 13 residues. CDR1 and CDR2 from the germline V gene are LNHNV and YYDKDF (reference sequence). Trimming cost V 0 bases and J 6 bases, with 9 bases left between them.

This clonotype was found a few times. The V gene is TRBV7-2, the J gene TRBJ1-2; TRBD1 agrees at 9 bases. The CDR3 has 15 amino acids. Germline CDR1 SGHTA, CDR2 FQGNSA. Unmatched junction bases numbered 7, after V lost 5 bases and J lost 3 bases. The CDR3 nucleotides are TGTGCCAGCAGCCTCGTCGGGGACAGGGACTATGGCTACACCTTC. Protein product: CASSLVGDRDYGYTF.

V gene TRBV5-1 combines with J gene TRBJ2-4, with 7 bases that match TRBD2. V trimming: 0 bases; J trimming: 9 bases; junction bases outside the gene matches: 9. Germline V gene data show CDR1 as SGHRS and CDR2 as YFSETQ. This CDR3 region has 15 residues. The CDR3 DNA reads TGCGCCAGCAGCTTGGCCGAGGGGACTAACTCCATTCAGTACTTC. Translated: CASSLAEGTNSIQYF.

V and J are TRBV20-1 and TRBJ2-5, with 7 bases matching TRBD1. CDR1 and CDR2 (germline): DFQATT, SNEGSKA (reference sequence). The CDR3 sequence is 14 residues long. V shed 1 base, J shed 5 bases, and the junction held 7 bases outside the gene matches. The CDR3 reads CSARASTGLETQYF. The CDR3 DNA is TGCAGTGCTAGAGCCTCGACAGGGTTGGAGACCCAGTACTTC.

This sequence joins TRBV7-9 and TRBJ2-1, with 9 bases aligning to TRBD2. The CDR3 is made up of 15 amino acids. J gave up 6 bases and V 3 bases, and 6 bases lay outside the gene matches. Germline CDR1 SEHNR, CDR2 FQNEAQ (reference sequence). CDR3 nucleotide sequence: TGTGCCAGCAGCTTCTCGCGGGGGGGTTTCAATGAGCAGTTCTTC. Translation: CASSFSRGGFNEQFF.

This chain uses TRBV6-5 with TRBJ2-1; the D gene is possibly TRBD2 (5 bases). This CDR3 contains 17 residues. CDR1 and CDR2 from the germline V gene are MNHEY and SVGAGI. Trimming removed 0 bases from V and 4 bases from J, with 16 bases in between. Here the CDR3 DNA reads TGTGCCAGCAGTTACTCGACGAGGGCAGCTCAATACAATGAGCAGTTCTTC. The encoded protein is CASSYSTRAAQYNEQFF.

The chain employs TRBV2 and TRBJ2-3; D gene unclear. The germline V and J ends were trimmed by 6 bases and 0 bases, with 13 bases remaining between them. Germline V CDR1 and CDR2: SNHLY, FYNNEI. The CDR3 is 15 amino acids. The CDR3 bases are TGTGCCAGCAGCCATGGACCCTATAGCACAGATACGCAGTATTTT. Protein sequence: CASSHGPYSTDTQYF.

Remarks on this clonotype: The junction does not match germline at one end; this may be a read error. This rearrangement joins TRBV7-2 to TRBJ2-5, with D possibly TRBD1 on 6 matching bases. The CDR3 covers 14 residues. CDR1 and CDR2 (germline): SGHTA, FQGNSA. The CDR3 DNA is TGTGCCAGCAGCTCCCAGGGGAACCAAGGGACCCAGTACTTC. It translates to CASSSQGNQGTQYF.

This sequence joins TRBV20-1 and TRBJ2-4, with D possibly TRBD2 on 5 matching bases. V shed 5 bases and J shed 0 bases, with 14 bases lying between them. This CDR3 has 15 amino acids. From germline, CDR1 is DFQATT and CDR2 SNEGSKA (reference sequence). CDR3 sequence reads: CSAPHRRIAKNIQYF. The CDR3 DNA follows: TGCAGTGCTCCGCACCGGAGGATAGCCAAAAACATTCAGTACTTC.

The table lists this clonotype with a count of one. V usage is TRBV28 and J usage is TRBJ2-1; 9 bases are a match to TRBD2. This CDR3 is 16 amino acids long. V shed 8 bases and J 7 bases; nucleotides not matched to a gene: 15. CDR1 is MDHEN, CDR2 SYDVKM, per germline. CDR3 in DNA: TGTGCCAGCCCCCCAGAGGTCGGCGGGGGGGCTAATGAGCAGTTCTTC. Translated: CASPPEVGGGANEQFF.

In regard to this clonotype: Germline is not matched at one junction end, which may reflect a read error. The genes are TRBV5-1 and TRBJ2-3; a possible D gene is TRBD1 (5 bases). This CDR3 is built from 16 residues. Germline V gives CDR1 SGHRS, CDR2 YFSETQ. In nucleotides, the CDR3 is TGCGCCAGCAGCTTGGCAGGGAACGAATACACAGATATGCAGTATTTT. Translated, it gives CASSLAGNEYTDMQYF. Variable domain in full (rest from reference TRBV5-1 and TRBJ2-3): KAGVTQTPRYLIKTRGQQVTLSCSPISGHRSVSWYQQTPGQGLQFLFEYFSETQRNKGNFPGRFSGRQFSNSRSEMNVSTLELGDSALYLCASSLAGNEYTDMQYFGPGTRLTVL.